One and the same sample provided the 3 T cell receptor beta chains below, sequenced in a study of response to subunit inactivated influenza vaccine. One entry per CDR3 protein results from TCRdb running MiXCR on the RT-PCR reads. The sample contains approximately 310,000 distinct CDR3 sequences, about a fifth of which appear only once. Sequencing used PBMCs from blood, obtained less than 22 months after vaccination. All receptors derive from a man between 45 and 75 years old who received an inactivated influenza vaccine.

This clonotype occurred a few times. This chain joins TRBV10-3 and TRBJ1-5; tentative D call: TRBD1 (5 bases). V lost 6 bases to trimming and J lost 1 base, with 13 bases between them. Germline assignment: CDR1 ENHRY and CDR2 SYGVKD. The CDR3 runs 15 residues. CDR3 region: CAISGGKVSNQPQHF. Written as DNA, the CDR3 is TGTGCCATCAGCGGGGGGAAGGTGAGCAATCAGCCCCAGCATTTT.

The chain has TRBV10-3 and TRBJ1-1, with TRBD1 identical over 9 bases. CDR3 length: 16 residues. The germline gives CDR1 ENHRY, CDR2 SYGVKD. V was pared by 8 bases and J by 2 bases, with 12 bases of the junction left unmatched. The CDR3, as DNA: TGTGCCATCGCCCCCCCCCCGGGACAGGGAAACACTGAAGCTTTCTTT. It encodes CAIAPPPGQGNTEAFF.

The J gene is TRBJ1-1, the V gene TRBV2, with D possibly matching TRBD1 (5 bases). The germline V gene encodes CDR1 SNHLY and CDR2 FYNNEI. The CDR3 contains 13 residues. V was cut by 6 bases and J by 4 bases, with 12 bases left in between. The CDR3 protein is CASRIQRGTEAFF. The CDR3 DNA reads TGTGCCAGCAGGATTCAAAGGGGCACTGAAGCTTTCTTT.